Listed here are 30 T cell receptor beta chains from one sample, sequenced in a study of PD-1 blockade in classical Hodgkin lymphoma. The protocol was immunoSEQ multiplex PCR, while the TCRdb copy is restricted to in-frame clones and leaves out a portion. The table records about 76,000 clones, roughly nine tenths of them present only once. Every patient relapsed after autologous stem cell transplantation, and brentuximab vedotin exposure varied. Sequences were derived from peripheral blood mononuclear cells (PBMCs), sampled at baseline. These receptors all come from a human donor with classical Hodgkin lymphoma.

The count of this clone is one. The chain is built from TRBV5-4 and TRBJ2-7, with TRBD2 matching 10 bases. The length of the CDR3 is 16 residues. The germline V gene encodes CDR1 SGHNT and CDR2 YYREEE (reference sequence). The ends lost 3 bases at V and 6 bases at J; junction bases unmatched: 12. The chain's CDR3 is CASSWGAGGPVGEQYF. Here the CDR3 DNA reads TGTGCCAGCAGCTGGGGAGCGGGAGGGCCGGTCGGCGAGCAGTACTTC.

The chain links TRBV5-6 to TRBJ1-2, with D perhaps TRBD1 (6 bases). The CDR3 is 16 amino acids. V dropped 5 bases and J dropped 7 bases, with 24 bases sitting between them. Germline values: CDR1 SGHDT, CDR2 YYEEEE. CDR3 DNA sequence: TGTGCCAGCAGATCGTGGCAGGGGCGTACCGGGAGTGGCTACACCTTC. Amino acids: CASRSWQGRTGSGYTF.

This rearrangement joins TRBV19 to TRBJ1-2; a possible D gene is TRBD1 (5 bases). The CDR3 extends over 13 amino acids. V lost 4 bases, J lost 4 bases, and 10 bases lay in between. Germline CDR1 reads LNHDA; CDR2 reads SQIVND (reference sequence). CDR3 nucleotide sequence: TGTGCCAGTAGTACCTCGGGACTCTATGGCTACACCTTC. The encoded protein is CASSTSGLYGYTF.

The chain recombines TRBV27 with TRBJ2-7, with 9 bases aligning to TRBD2. This CDR3 has 15 residues. With V trimmed by 1 base and J by 4 bases, 5 bases remained unmatched. The V gene's germline CDR1 is MNHEY and CDR2 SMNVEV (reference sequence). The CDR3: CASSLWLAGKYEQYF. CDR3 sequence (DNA): TGTGCCAGCAGTTTATGGCTAGCGGGGAAATACGAGCAGTACTTC.

The V gene is TRBV6-1, the J gene TRBJ2-2, with TRBD2 as a possible D gene (6 bases). This CDR3 has 14 amino acids. Trimming cost V 6 bases and J 4 bases, with 12 bases left between them. From germline, CDR1 is MNHNS and CDR2 SASEGT. This CDR3 reads CASRTTRATGELFF. The CDR3 nucleotides read TGTGCCAGCAGGACGACTAGGGCCACCGGGGAGCTGTTTTTT.

The chain joins TRBV4-1 to TRBJ1-1, with 10 bases aligning to TRBD1. Germline V gene lookup returns CDR1 MGHRA and CDR2 YSYEKL. The CDR3 has 18 residues. With 4 bases clipped from V and 4 bases from J, the junction kept 15 bases outside the gene matches. The CDR3 here is CASSPLGQGPHGGTEAFF. In DNA, the CDR3 is TGCGCCAGCAGCCCCTTGGGACAGGGGCCCCACGGGGGCACTGAAGCTTTCTTT.

The chain carries TRBV6-5 and TRBJ1-2; tentatively, D is TRBD1 (5 bases). V dropped 2 bases and J dropped 5 bases, with 18 bases sitting between them. The length of the CDR3 is 16 residues. Looked up from germline, CDR1 is MNHEY and CDR2 is SVGAGI. The CDR3 protein is CASSYRNPDSSYGYTF. DNA for the CDR3: TGTGCCAGCAGTTACAGGAACCCTGACAGCTCGTATGGCTACACCTTC.

The rearrangement joins TRBV19 to TRBJ1-2; the D is unclear. Germline values: CDR1 LNHDA, CDR2 SQIVND (reference sequence). The CDR3 covers 14 residues. Trimming pared 5 bases from V and 2 bases from J, leaving 12 bases between. Written as DNA, the CDR3 is TGTGCCAGTAGTCCCCCAGACCGAAACTATGGCTACACCTTC. This codes for CASSPPDRNYGYTF.

The chain joins TRBV23-1 to TRBJ2-7, with unresolved D. TRBV23-1 is labeled an ORF, and its function is uncertain. The CDR3 has 11 amino acids. V was clipped by 0 bases and J by 7 bases, with 4 bases between them. In nucleotides, the CDR3 is TGCGCCAGCAGTCAATCGGTGGAGCAGTACTTC. It specifies CASSQSVEQYF.

The rearrangement uses TRBV6-1 and TRBJ2-1; D call uncertain. The V and J ends lost 8 bases and 4 bases respectively, with 15 bases between them. This CDR3 has 14 amino acids. Per germline, CDR1 MNHNS and CDR2 SASEGT. The CDR3 DNA reads as TGTGCCAGCCGCCCGAACCTAGTTTACAATGAGCAGTTCTTC. It translates to CASRPNLVYNEQFF.

The chain couples TRBV7-6 to TRBJ2-3; the match to TRBD2 covers 9 bases. Looked up from germline, CDR1 is SGHVS and CDR2 is FNYEAQ. This CDR3 region has 17 residues. The junction had 10 bases not matched to a gene; V was cut back by 4 bases and J by 2 bases. DNA for the CDR3: TGTGCCAGCAGCTCAGGGGGACTAGCAAAAGACACAGATACGCAGTATTTT. This sequence encodes CASSSGGLAKDTDTQYF.

The chain couples TRBV6-1 to TRBJ1-2; the D is unclear. The CDR3 runs 14 residues. The germline gives CDR1 MNHNS, CDR2 SASEGT. Trimming removed 2 bases from V and 2 bases from J, with 9 bases in between. Here the CDR3 DNA reads TGTGCCAGCAGTGAAATCCCAGGAAACTATGGCTACACCTTC. Translated: CASSEIPGNYGYTF.

The genes are TRBV6-1 and TRBJ2-7; D perhaps matches TRBD1 (5 bases). The germline CDR1 and CDR2 sequences are MNHNS and SASEGT. The CDR3 covers 14 residues. Deletions cut 6 bases from V and 2 bases from J, with 14 bases between. CDR3: CASRGDSQPYEQYF. CDR3 in DNA: TGTGCCAGCAGAGGCGACAGCCAGCCCTACGAGCAGTACTTC.

The chain recombines TRBV19 with TRBJ2-7; 12 bases map to TRBD2. This CDR3 is built from 17 residues. In germline, CDR1 is LNHDA, CDR2 SQIVND (reference sequence). V lost 3 bases and J lost 0; bases outside the gene matches: 6. As DNA, the CDR3 is TGTGCCAGTAGTATCGGACCGGGACTAGCGGGCTCCTACGAGCAGTACTTC. The encoded protein is CASSIGPGLAGSYEQYF.

This chain links TRBV7-9 with TRBJ2-7, with a weak D call TRBD1 (6 bases). The length of the CDR3 is 14 residues. The V and J ends lost 5 bases and 2 bases respectively, with 13 bases between them. Germline CDR1 is SEHNR and CDR2 is FQNEAQ (reference sequence). CDR3: CASSGGLAPYEQYF. Written as DNA, the CDR3 is TGTGCCAGCAGCGGGGGCTTGGCACCCTACGAGCAGTACTTC.

The chain uses TRBV6-5 and TRBJ2-7; 8 bases agree with TRBD2. V lost 0 bases and J lost 2; bases outside the gene matches: 3. CDR3 size: 15 residues. Germline CDR1 is MNHEY and CDR2 is SVGAGI. The CDR3, as DNA: TGTGCCAGCAGTTACTCTGCGGGAGGTGCCTACGAGCAGTACTTC. It translates to CASSYSAGGAYEQYF.

This rearrangement joins TRBV27 to TRBJ2-7; TRBD1 might be the D (6 bases). V lost 10 bases and J lost 3, with 16 bases in between. CDR1 and CDR2 (germline): MNHEY, SMNVEV (reference sequence). This CDR3 spans 13 amino acids. The CDR3 DNA follows: TGTGCCACCCAGCAGGCAGGGGACTACGAGCAGTACTTC. Protein sequence: CATQQAGDYEQYF.

V usage is TRBV19 and J usage is TRBJ2-2; 7 bases fit TRBD1. CDR1 and CDR2 from the germline V gene are LNHDA and SQIVND (reference sequence). The CDR3 has 14 residues. V shed 6 bases and J 8 bases; nucleotides not matched to a gene: 9. This CDR3 reads CASRTTGIYGELFF. In nucleotides, the CDR3 is TGTGCCAGTAGGACGACAGGGATTTATGGGGAGCTGTTTTTT.

The rearrangement uses TRBV27 and TRBJ2-5; possibly TRBD1 for D (6 bases). This CDR3 comprises 16 residues. The germline V and J ends were trimmed by 4 bases and 5 bases, with 20 bases remaining between them. Germline V gene lookup returns CDR1 MNHEY and CDR2 SMNVEV (reference sequence). The CDR3, as DNA: TGTGCCAGCAGTTACTCCCCCCTTGGGGGCCGGGAGACCCAGTACTTC. The encoded protein is CASSYSPLGGRETQYF.

The chain carries TRBV5-4 and TRBJ2-3, with no clear D. This CDR3 is built from 14 residues. CDR1 and CDR2 from the germline V gene are SGHNT and YYREEE (reference sequence). Trimming took 0 bases from V and 4 from J, leaving 9 bases between them. This CDR3 is CASSLEVFSDTQYF. Here the CDR3 DNA reads TGTGCCAGCAGCTTGGAAGTATTCTCAGATACGCAGTATTTT.

This chain links TRBV7-9 with TRBJ2-6, with D uncertain. V lost 4 bases and J 3 bases, leaving 7 bases between the germline ends. CDR3 length equals 14 residues. Germline V gene sequence: CDR1 SEHNR, CDR2 FQNEAQ (reference sequence). As DNA, the CDR3 is TGTGCCAGCAGCTCGCCGGATGGGGCCAACGTCCTGACTTTC. Its protein is CASSSPDGANVLTF.

V gene TRBV19 combines with J gene TRBJ2-3, with TRBD2 matching over 12 bases. This CDR3 spans 16 amino acids. Germline loops: CDR1 LNHDA, CDR2 SQIVND (reference sequence). V was pared by 5 bases and J by 0 bases, with 3 bases of the junction left unmatched. CDR3 loop: CASSGGTSGSTDTQYF. The CDR3 nucleotides are TGTGCCAGTAGTGGAGGGACTAGCGGGAGCACAGATACGCAGTATTTT.

This chain joins TRBV13 and TRBJ2-1; D gene ambiguous. Between the trimmed V and J ends, which lost 5 bases and 7 bases, there was a span of 12 bases. This CDR3 spans 13 amino acids. Germline loops: CDR1 PRHDT, CDR2 FYEKMQ (reference sequence). The chain's CDR3 is CASSLTRTNEQFF. The CDR3 nucleotides read TGTGCCAGCAGCCTGACTCGTACAAATGAGCAGTTCTTC. Together with reference TRBV13 and TRBJ2-1, the CDR3 gives the full variable domain: AAGVIQSPRHLIKEKRETATLKCYPIPRHDTVYWYQQGPGQDPQFLISFYEKMQSDKGSIPDRFSAQQFSDYHSELNMSSLELGDSALYFCASSLTRTNEQFFGPGTRLTVL.

The chain links TRBV29-1 to TRBJ1-1; D unclear. Germline V gene sequence: CDR1 SQVTM, CDR2 ANQGSEA. The CDR3 has 14 residues. Trimming left V 5 bases short and J 3 bases short, with 16 bases between. This CDR3 reads CSVLSTFGDTEAFF. The CDR3 bases are TGCAGCGTTTTATCGACCTTCGGGGACACTGAAGCTTTCTTT.

V usage is TRBV28 and J usage is TRBJ1-1; TRBD1 is a possible D gene (5 bases). Germline-derived CDR1 and CDR2 are MDHEN and SYDVKM. V lost 11 bases and J 0 bases, leaving 16 bases between the germline ends. This CDR3 comprises 14 residues. CDR3 amino acids: CASLEGPLNTEAFF. The CDR3 DNA reads TGTGCCTCCTTGGAGGGGCCTTTGAACACTGAAGCTTTCTTT.

CDR3 sequence reads: CASSLADTVYGYTF. DNA of the CDR3: TGTGCCAGCAGCTTAGCCGATACCGTCTATGGCTACACCTTC. The chain uses TRBV11-2 and TRBJ1-2; D not certain. This CDR3 has 14 residues. Germline V lookup: CDR1 SGHAT, CDR2 FQNNGV. The V end was cut by 1 base, the J end by 4 bases, with 10 bases between. Based on the CDR3 plus reference TRBV11-2 and TRBJ1-2, the full variable domain is EAGVAQSPRYKIIEKRQSVAFWCNPISGHATLYWYQQILGQGPKLLIQFQNNGVVDDSQLPKDRFSAERLKGVDSTLKIQPAKLEDSAVYLCASSLADTVYGYTFGSGTRLTVV.

The rearrangement uses TRBV6-1 and TRBJ2-1; D uncertain. There are 16 residues in the CDR3. CDR1 and CDR2 (germline): MNHNS, SASEGT. Trimming shortened V by 3 bases and J by 0 bases, and 12 bases separated the two germline ends. The CDR3 DNA is TGTGCCAGCAGTGAGTACGCGTTTAGCTCCTACAATGAGCAGTTCTTC. It encodes CASSEYAFSSYNEQFF.

The chain carries TRBV7-9 and TRBJ2-3; D is possibly TRBD1 (5 bases). CDR1 is SEHNR and CDR2 is FQNEAQ in the germline V gene (reference sequence). This CDR3 is built from 15 residues. V lost 3 bases, J lost 0 bases, and 10 bases lay in between. The CDR3 DNA reads TGTGCCAGCAGCTTGGCCAGGGCTAGCACAGATACGCAGTATTTT. Amino acids: CASSLARASTDTQYF.

In this sample, this clone turned up once. This chain connects TRBV5-4 to TRBJ2-7; the match to TRBD1 covers 11 bases. The CDR3 covers 15 residues. V gave up 3 bases and J gave up 6 bases; unmatched junction bases: 8. Germline CDR1 SGHNT, CDR2 YYREEE (reference sequence). CDR3 coding DNA: TGTGCCAGCAGCTCCTGGACAGGGGGCGTACCCGAGCAGTACTTC. This encodes CASSSWTGGVPEQYF.

This chain joins TRBV6-5 and TRBJ2-3; D might be TRBD1 or TRBD2, each matching 5 bases. Germline V gives CDR1 MNHEY, CDR2 SVGAGI. The CDR3 length is 16 residues. V lost 0 bases to trimming and J lost 4 bases, with 14 bases between them. The CDR3 sequence is CASSYSSASRADTQYF. As DNA, the CDR3 is TGTGCCAGCAGTTACTCGTCGGCTAGCAGGGCAGATACGCAGTATTTT.